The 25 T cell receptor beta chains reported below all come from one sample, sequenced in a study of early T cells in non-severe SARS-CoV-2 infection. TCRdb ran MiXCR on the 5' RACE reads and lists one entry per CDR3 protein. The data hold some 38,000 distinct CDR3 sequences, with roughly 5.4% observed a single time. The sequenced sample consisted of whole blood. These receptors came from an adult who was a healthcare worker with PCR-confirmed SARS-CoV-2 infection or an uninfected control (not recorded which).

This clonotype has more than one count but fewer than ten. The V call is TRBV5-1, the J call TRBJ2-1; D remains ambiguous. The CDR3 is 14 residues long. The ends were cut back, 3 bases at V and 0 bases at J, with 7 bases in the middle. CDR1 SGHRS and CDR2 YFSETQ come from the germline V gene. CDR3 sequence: CASSSPSSYNEQFF. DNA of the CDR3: TGCGCCAGCAGCTCCCCAAGCTCCTACAATGAGCAGTTCTTC.

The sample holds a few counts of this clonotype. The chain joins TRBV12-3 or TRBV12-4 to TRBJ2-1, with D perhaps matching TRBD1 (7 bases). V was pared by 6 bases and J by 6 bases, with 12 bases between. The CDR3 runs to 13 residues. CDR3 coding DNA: TGTGCCAGCAGCTCAGGGGGACTCAATGAGCAGTTCTTC. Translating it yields CASSSGGLNEQFF.

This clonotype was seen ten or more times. CDR3 nucleotide sequence: TGCGCCAGCAGCTCTTTAGCGGGAGATCTAAATGAGCAGTTCTTC. This encodes CASSSLAGDLNEQFF. This rearrangement joins TRBV5-1 to TRBJ2-1; 9 nucleotides match TRBD2. Trimming removed 3 bases from V and 7 bases from J; junction bases left unmatched: 8. This CDR3 contains 15 residues. Germline assignment: CDR1 SGHRS and CDR2 YFSETQ.

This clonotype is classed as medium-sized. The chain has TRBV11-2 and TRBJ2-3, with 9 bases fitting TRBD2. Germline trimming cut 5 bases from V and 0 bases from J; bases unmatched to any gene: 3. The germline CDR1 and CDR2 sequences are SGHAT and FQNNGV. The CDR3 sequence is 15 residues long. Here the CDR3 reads CASSDSGGSTDTQYF. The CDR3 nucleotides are TGTGCCAGCAGCGATAGCGGGGGCAGCACAGATACGCAGTATTTT.

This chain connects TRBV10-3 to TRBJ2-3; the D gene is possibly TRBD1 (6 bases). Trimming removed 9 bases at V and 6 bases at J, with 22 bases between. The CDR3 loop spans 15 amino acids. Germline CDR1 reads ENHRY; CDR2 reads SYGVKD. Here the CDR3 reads CAIPKGDPQGDTQYF. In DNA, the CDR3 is TGTGCCATTCCTAAAGGGGACCCCCAGGGGGATACGCAGTATTTT.

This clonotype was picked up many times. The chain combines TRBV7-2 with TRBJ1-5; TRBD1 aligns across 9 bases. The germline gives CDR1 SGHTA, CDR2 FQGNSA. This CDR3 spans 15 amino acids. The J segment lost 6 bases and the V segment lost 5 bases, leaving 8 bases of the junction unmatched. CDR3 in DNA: TGTGCCAGCAGCCCAGGACAGGGGTTTCTTCAGCCCCAGCATTTT. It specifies CASSPGQGFLQPQHF.

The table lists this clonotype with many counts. For the CDR3, the DNA is TGTGCCAGCAGCGTATCCAGGACTAGCACAGATACGCAGTATTTT. The encoded protein is CASSVSRTSTDTQYF. The rearrangement links TRBV11-2 to TRBJ2-3; TRBD2 is a possible D gene (5 bases). This CDR3 region has 15 residues. The germline gives CDR1 SGHAT, CDR2 FQNNGV. Deletions cut 5 bases from V and 0 bases from J, with 12 bases between.

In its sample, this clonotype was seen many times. CDR3 coding DNA: TGCAGTGCTATTGCTAGCGGGAGGAGATCCTACAATGAGCAGTTCTTC. Translation gives CSAIASGRRSYNEQFF. The rearrangement uses TRBV20-1 and TRBJ2-1; 11 nucleotides agree with TRBD2. Germline V gene sequence: CDR1 DFQATT, CDR2 SNEGSKA (reference sequence). The CDR3 sequence is 16 residues long. V gave up 4 bases and J gave up 1 base; unmatched junction bases: 6.

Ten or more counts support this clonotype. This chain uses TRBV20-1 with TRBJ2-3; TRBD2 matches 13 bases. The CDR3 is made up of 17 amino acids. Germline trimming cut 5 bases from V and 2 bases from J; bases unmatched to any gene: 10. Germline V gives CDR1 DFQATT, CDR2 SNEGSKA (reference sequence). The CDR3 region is CSAQGLAGSLYTDTQYF. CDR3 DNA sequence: TGCAGTGCTCAGGGACTAGCGGGATCCCTTTACACAGATACGCAGTATTTT.

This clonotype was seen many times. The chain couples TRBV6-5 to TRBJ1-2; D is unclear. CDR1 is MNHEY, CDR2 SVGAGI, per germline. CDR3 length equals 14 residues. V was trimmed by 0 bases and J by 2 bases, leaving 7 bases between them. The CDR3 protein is CASSYSAVNYGYTF. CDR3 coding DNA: TGTGCCAGCAGTTACTCTGCAGTCAACTATGGCTACACCTTC.

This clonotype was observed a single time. CDR3 sequence: CASSESGGGGQFF. For the CDR3, the DNA is TGCGCCAGCAGTGAGTCTGGCGGGGGAGGGCAGTTCTTC. The J gene is TRBJ2-1, the V gene TRBV10-1; TRBD2 aligns across 7 bases. The CDR3 has 13 amino acids. J lost 12 bases, V lost 0 bases, and 5 bases had no gene match. CDR1 WNHNN and CDR2 SYGVQD come from the germline V gene (reference sequence).

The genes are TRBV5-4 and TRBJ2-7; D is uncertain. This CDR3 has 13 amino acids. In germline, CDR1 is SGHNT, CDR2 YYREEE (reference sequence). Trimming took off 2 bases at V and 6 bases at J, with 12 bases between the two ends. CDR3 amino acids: CASSFSKESEQYF. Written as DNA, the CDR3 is TGTGCCAGCAGCTTTTCGAAGGAAAGCGAGCAGTACTTC.

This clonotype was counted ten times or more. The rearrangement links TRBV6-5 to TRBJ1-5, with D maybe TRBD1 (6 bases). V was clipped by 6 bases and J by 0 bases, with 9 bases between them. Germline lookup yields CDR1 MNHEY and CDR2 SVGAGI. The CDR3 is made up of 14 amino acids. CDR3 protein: CASRKGDSNQPQHF. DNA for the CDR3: TGTGCCAGCAGGAAGGGGGATAGCAATCAGCCCCAGCATTTT.

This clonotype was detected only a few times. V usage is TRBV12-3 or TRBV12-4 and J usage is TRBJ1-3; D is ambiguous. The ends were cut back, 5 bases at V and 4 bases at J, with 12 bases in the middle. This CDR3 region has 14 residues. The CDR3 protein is CASSAVAEGNTIYF. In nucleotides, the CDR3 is TGTGCCAGCAGTGCCGTGGCGGAAGGAAACACCATATATTTT.

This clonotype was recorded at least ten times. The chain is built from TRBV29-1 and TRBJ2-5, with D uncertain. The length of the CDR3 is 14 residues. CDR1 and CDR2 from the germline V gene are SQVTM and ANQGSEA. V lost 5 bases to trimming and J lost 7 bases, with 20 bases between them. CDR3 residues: CSVNTYTPETTQYF. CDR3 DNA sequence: TGCAGCGTTAACACCTATACCCCAGAGACGACCCAGTACTTC. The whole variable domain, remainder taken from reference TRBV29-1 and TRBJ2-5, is SAVISQKPSRDICQRGTSLTIQCQVDSQVTMMFWYRQQPGQSLTLIATANQGSEATYESGFVIDKFPISRPNLTFSTLTVSNMSPEDSSIYLCSVNTYTPETTQYFGPGTRLLVL.

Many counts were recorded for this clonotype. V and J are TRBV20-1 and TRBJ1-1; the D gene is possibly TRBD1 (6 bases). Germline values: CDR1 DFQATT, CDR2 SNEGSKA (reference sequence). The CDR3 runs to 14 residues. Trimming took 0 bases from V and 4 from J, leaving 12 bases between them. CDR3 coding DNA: TGCAGTGCTAGAGATGGGGGGGGCTTCACTGAAGCTTTCTTT. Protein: CSARDGGGFTEAFF.

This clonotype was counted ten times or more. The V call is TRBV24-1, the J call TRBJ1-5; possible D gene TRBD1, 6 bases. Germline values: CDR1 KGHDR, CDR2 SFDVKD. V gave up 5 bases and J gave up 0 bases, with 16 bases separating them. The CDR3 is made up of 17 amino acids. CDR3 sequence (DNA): TGTGCCACCAGTGTGAGCAGGGGCGGGTATAGCAATCAGCCCCAGCATTTT. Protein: CATSVSRGGYSNQPQHF.

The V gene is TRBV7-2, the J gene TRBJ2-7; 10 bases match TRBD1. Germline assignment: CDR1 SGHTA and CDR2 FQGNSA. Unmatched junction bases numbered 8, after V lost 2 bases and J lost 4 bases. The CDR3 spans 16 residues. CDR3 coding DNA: TGTGCCAGCAGCTTACATCCCGGACAGGGGGGTTACGAGCAGTACTTC. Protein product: CASSLHPGQGGYEQYF.

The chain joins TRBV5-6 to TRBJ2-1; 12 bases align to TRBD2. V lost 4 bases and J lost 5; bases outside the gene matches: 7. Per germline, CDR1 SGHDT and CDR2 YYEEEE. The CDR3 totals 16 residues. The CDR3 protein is CASSQLAGGRNNEQFF. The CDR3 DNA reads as TGTGCCAGCAGCCAACTAGCGGGAGGCCGGAACAATGAGCAGTTCTTC. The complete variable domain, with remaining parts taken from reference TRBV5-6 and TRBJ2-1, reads DAGVTQSPTHLIKTRGQQVTLRCSPKSGHDTVSWYQQALGQGPQFIFQYYEEEERQRGNFPDRFSGHQFPNYSSELNVNALLLGDSALYLCASSQLAGGRNNEQFFGPGTRLTVL.

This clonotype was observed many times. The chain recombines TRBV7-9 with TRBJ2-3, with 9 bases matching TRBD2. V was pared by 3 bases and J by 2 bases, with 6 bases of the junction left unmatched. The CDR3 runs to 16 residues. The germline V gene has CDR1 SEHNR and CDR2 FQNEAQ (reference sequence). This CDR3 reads CASSLGLAEPTDTQYF. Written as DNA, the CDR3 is TGTGCCAGCAGCTTGGGACTAGCAGAACCCACAGATACGCAGTATTTT.

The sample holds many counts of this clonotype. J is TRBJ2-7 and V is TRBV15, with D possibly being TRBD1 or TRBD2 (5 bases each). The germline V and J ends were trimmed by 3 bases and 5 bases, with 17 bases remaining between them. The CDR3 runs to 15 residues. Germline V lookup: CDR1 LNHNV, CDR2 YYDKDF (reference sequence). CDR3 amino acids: CATSSLPGRWDEQYF. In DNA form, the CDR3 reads TGTGCCACCAGCAGCCTCCCGGGACGTTGGGACGAGCAGTACTTC.

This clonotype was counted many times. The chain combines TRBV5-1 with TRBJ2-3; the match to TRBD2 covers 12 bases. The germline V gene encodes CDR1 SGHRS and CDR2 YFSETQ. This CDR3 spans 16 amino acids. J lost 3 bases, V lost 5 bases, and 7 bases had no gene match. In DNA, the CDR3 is TGCGCCAGCAGGCAAACGACTAGCGGGAGAACAGATACGCAGTATTTT. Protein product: CASRQTTSGRTDTQYF.

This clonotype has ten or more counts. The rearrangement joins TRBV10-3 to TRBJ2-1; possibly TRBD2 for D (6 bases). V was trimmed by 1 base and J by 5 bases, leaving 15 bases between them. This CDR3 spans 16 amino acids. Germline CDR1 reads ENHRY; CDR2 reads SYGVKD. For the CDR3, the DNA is TGTGCCATCAGTGAGTTGGGGGGAGTCGCGAACAATGAGCAGTTCTTC. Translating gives CAISELGGVANNEQFF.

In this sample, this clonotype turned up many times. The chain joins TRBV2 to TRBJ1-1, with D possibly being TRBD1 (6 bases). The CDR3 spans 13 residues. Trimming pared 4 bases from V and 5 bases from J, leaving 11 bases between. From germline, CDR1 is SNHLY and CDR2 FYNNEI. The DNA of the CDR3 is TGTGCCAGCAGTGCGGGGGGCCGAACTGAAGCTTTCTTT. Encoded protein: CASSAGGRTEAFF.

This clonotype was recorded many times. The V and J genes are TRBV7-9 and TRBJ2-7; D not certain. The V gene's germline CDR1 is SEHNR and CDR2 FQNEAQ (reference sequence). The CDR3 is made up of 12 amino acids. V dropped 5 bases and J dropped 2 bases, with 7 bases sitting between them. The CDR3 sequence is CASSQTPYEQYF. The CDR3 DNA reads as TGTGCCAGCAGCCAGACTCCCTACGAGCAGTACTTC.